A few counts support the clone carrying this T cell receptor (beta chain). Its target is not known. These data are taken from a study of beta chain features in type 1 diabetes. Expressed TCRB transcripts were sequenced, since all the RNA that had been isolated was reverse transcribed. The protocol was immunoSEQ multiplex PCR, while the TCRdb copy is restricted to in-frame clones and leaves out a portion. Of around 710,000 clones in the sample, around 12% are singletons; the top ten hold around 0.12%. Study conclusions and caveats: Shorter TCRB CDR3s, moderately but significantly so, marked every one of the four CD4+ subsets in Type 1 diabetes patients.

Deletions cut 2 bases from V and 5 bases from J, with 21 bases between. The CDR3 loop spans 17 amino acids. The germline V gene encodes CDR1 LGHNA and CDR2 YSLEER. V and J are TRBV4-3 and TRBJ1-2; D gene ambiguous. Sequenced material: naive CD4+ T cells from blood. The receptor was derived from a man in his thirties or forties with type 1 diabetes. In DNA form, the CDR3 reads TGCGCCAGCAGCCAAACGCTAAGCCCCGGTGACTGGTATGGCTACACCTTC. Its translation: CASSQTLSPGDWYGYTF.